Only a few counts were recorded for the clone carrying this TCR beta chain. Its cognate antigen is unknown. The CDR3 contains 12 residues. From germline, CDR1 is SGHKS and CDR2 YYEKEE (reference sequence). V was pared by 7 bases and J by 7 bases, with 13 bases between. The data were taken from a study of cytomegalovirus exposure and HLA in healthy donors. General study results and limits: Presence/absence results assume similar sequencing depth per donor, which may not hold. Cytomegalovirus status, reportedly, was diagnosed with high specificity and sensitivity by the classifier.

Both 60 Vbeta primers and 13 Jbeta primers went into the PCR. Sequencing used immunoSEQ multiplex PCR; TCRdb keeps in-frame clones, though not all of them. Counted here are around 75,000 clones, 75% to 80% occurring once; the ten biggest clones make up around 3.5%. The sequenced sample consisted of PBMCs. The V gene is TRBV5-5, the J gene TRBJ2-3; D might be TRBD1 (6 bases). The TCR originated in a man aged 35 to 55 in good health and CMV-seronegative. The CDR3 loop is CASASDSHTQYF. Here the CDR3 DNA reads TGTGCCAGCGCCTCGGACAGTCATACGCAGTATTTT.